The 8 T cell receptor beta chains below all came from one sample that was sequenced in a study of blood T cell repertoires in COVID-19. Sequencing used immunoSEQ multiplex PCR; TCRdb keeps in-frame clones, though not all of them. The top ten hold around 2.7% of the sample, which has 250,000 to 400,000 clones, about 88% seen once. Material for sequencing was PBMCs or T cells enriched from blood (not recorded which). These receptors originate from a man between 60 and 75 years old who had recovered from COVID-19.

This chain uses TRBV7-2 with TRBJ2-5, with D unclear. CDR3 length equals 12 residues. Germline CDR1 and CDR2: SGHTA and FQGNSA. V dropped 5 bases and J dropped 10 bases, with 14 bases sitting between them. The CDR3 protein is CASSHALGDQYF. CDR3 nucleotides: TGTGCCAGCAGCCATGCCCTCGGAGACCAGTACTTC.

The genes are TRBV6-5 and TRBJ1-5; 10 nucleotides align to TRBD1. CDR1 is MNHEY, CDR2 SVGAGI, per germline. V shed 2 bases, J shed 7 bases, and the junction held 5 bases outside the gene matches. CDR3 length: 15 residues. CDR3 region: CASSYGTGAGQPQHF. CDR3 nucleotides: TGTGCCAGCAGTTACGGGACAGGGGCGGGACAGCCCCAGCATTTT.

V and J are TRBV19 and TRBJ2-7; TRBD1 matches at 7 bases. The CDR3 contains 18 residues. CDR1 and CDR2 (germline): LNHDA, SQIVND (reference sequence). The V gene end was trimmed by 5 bases and the J gene end by 4 bases; junction bases not matched to a gene: 20. CDR3 sequence reads: CASSVPTDRASYSYEQYF. CDR3 coding DNA: TGTGCCAGTAGTGTCCCGACTGACAGGGCCTCATATTCGTACGAGCAGTACTTC.

The chain carries TRBV18 and TRBJ1-2; 8 bases fit TRBD1. The germline gives CDR1 KGHSH, CDR2 LQKENI. Germline trimming cut 3 bases from V and 3 bases from J; bases unmatched to any gene: 6. The CDR3 extends over 15 amino acids. In nucleotides, the CDR3 is TGTGCCAGCTCACCGGAAAGGACAGGGTACTATGGCTACACCTTC. As protein: CASSPERTGYYGYTF.

The V call is TRBV2, the J call TRBJ2-7; 7 bases align to TRBD1. CDR1 is SNHLY, CDR2 FYNNEI, per germline. The CDR3 extends over 14 amino acids. V lost 5 bases and J lost 3; bases outside the gene matches: 7. The CDR3 region has the DNA TGTGCCAGCAGTTCACGGGGACAGTACTACGAGCAGTACTTC. Its translation: CASSSRGQYYEQYF. Together with reference TRBV2 and TRBJ2-7, the CDR3 gives the full variable domain: EPEVTQTPSHQVTQMGQEVILRCVPISNHLYFYWYRQILGQKVEFLVSFYNNEISEKSEIFDDQFSVERPDGSNFTLKIRSTKLEDSAMYFCASSSRGQYYEQYFGPGTRLTVT.

This clone was observed once. V usage is TRBV11-2 and J usage is TRBJ2-1; possibly TRBD2 for D (6 bases). CDR3 size: 15 residues. Trimming removed 5 bases from V and 8 bases from J, with 19 bases in between. The germline V gene encodes CDR1 SGHAT and CDR2 FQNNGV. The DNA of the CDR3 is TGTGCCAGCAGCCCGGGGACTCCCCTCAGGCATGAGCAGTTCTTC. It specifies CASSPGTPLRHEQFF.

This chain joins TRBV3-1 (or the pseudogene TRBV3-2) and TRBJ1-1; tentative D call: TRBD1 (5 bases). The germline V gene encodes CDR1 LGHDT and CDR2 YNNKEL (reference sequence). This CDR3 contains 13 residues. Trimming cost V 4 bases and J 8 bases, with 14 bases left between them. DNA for the CDR3: TGTGCCAGCAGCCTCGGGACGGGGGTCGAAGCTTTCTTT. Protein: CASSLGTGVEAFF.

This chain connects TRBV30 to TRBJ2-6; 7 bases align to TRBD1. Losses at the gene ends were 3 bases for V and 4 bases for J; bases not matched to a gene: 9. CDR3 length: 16 residues. From germline, CDR1 is GTSNPN and CDR2 SVGIG (reference sequence). CDR3 nucleotide sequence: TGTGCCTGGAGGACTACAGGGGAGCCCGGGGCCAACGTCCTGACTTTC. The encoded protein is CAWRTTGEPGANVLTF.